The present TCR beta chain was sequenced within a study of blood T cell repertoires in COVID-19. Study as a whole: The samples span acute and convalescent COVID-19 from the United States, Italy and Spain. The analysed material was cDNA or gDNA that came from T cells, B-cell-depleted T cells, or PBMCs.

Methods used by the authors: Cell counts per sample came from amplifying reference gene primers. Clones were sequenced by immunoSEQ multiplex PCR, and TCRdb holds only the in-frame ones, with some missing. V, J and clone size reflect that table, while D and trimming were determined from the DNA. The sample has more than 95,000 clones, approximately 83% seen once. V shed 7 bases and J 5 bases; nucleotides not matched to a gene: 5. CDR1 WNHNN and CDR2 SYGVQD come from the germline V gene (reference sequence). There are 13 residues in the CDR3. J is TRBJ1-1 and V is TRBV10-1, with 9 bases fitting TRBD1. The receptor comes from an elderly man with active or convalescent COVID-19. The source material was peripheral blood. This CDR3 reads CASTGQGRTEAFF. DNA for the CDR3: TGCGCCAGCACCGGACAGGGGAGGACTGAAGCTTTCTTT.